Each of the 30 T cell receptor beta chains below was sequenced from the same sample in a study of blood T cell repertoires in COVID-19 (dated by TCRdb to the early 2020s). The method was the immunoSEQ multiplex PCR assay. The clones in this table, taken by TCRdb from immuneACCESS, are in-frame only. Not every clone is retained; where verified, under half of the shortfall comes from an unresolved V gene, and the cause of the rest is unknown. This sample has about 140,000 clones in its table, and about 84% of those were observed once. Approximately 1.6% of the sample lies in the top ten. Sequencing was performed on PBMCs or T cells enriched from blood (not recorded which). The receptors were sampled from a young woman who had been exposed to COVID-19.

Comment on this clone: At one end, the junction sequence differs from germline, possibly due to a read error. This sequence joins TRBV19 and TRBJ2-1; D is perhaps TRBD1 (6 bases). This CDR3 comprises 14 residues. Germline CDR1 and CDR2: LNHDA and SQIVND (reference sequence). CDR3 nucleotides: TGTGCCACCCTACCTAGGGGGTCCTTCAATGAGCAGTTCTTC. Amino acids: CATLPRGSFNEQFF.

A note on this clone: Germline is not matched at one junction end, which may reflect a read error. The CDR3 sequence: CASSQGLITGVKTEAFF. In DNA, the CDR3 is TGTGCCAGCAGCCAAGGTCTGATCACGGGGGTGAAAACTGAAGCTTTCTTT. The rearrangement uses TRBV4-2 and TRBJ1-1; weak D call: TRBD1 (5 bases). Germline assignment: CDR1 LGHNA and CDR2 YNFKEQ. This CDR3 has 17 amino acids.

V is TRBV5-1 and J is TRBJ1-2; no clear D gene. The V end lost 0 bases, the J end lost 8 bases, and 14 bases lay between the germline ends. The CDR3 runs to 14 residues. Germline CDR1 and CDR2: SGHRS and YFSETQ. As DNA, the CDR3 is TGCGCCAGCAGCTTGGGAGACACAGCTCGGGGCTACACCTTC. Its protein is CASSLGDTARGYTF.

The rearrangement uses TRBV4-1 and TRBJ2-1, with 9 positions matching TRBD2. This CDR3 contains 17 residues. Germline-derived CDR1 and CDR2 are MGHRA and YSYEKL. J gave up 5 bases and V 1 base, and 9 bases lay outside the gene matches. CDR3 protein: CASSQVSSGRNHNEQFF. The CDR3 DNA follows: TGCGCCAGCAGCCAAGTATCCAGCGGGAGGAATCACAATGAGCAGTTCTTC.

This chain joins TRBV5-1 and TRBJ2-1; D is possibly TRBD2 (6 bases). Germline V gene lookup returns CDR1 SGHRS and CDR2 YFSETQ. The V end was cut by 0 bases, the J end by 4 bases, with 14 bases between. The CDR3 is made up of 16 amino acids. The CDR3 coding sequence is TGCGCCAGCAGCTTGGCCGTCGGCGGGGATTACAATGAGCAGTTCTTC. This codes for CASSLAVGGDYNEQFF.

The rearrangement joins TRBV3-1 (or the pseudogene TRBV3-2) to TRBJ1-1, with 7 positions matching TRBD1. This CDR3 spans 15 amino acids. Unmatched junction bases numbered 5, after V lost 1 base and J lost 3 bases. Germline V lookup: CDR1 LGHDT, CDR2 YNNKEL (reference sequence). The CDR3 DNA follows: TGTGCCAGCAGCCAAGGGACAGGACGAGACACTGAAGCTTTCTTT. It specifies CASSQGTGRDTEAFF.

The chain joins TRBV2 to TRBJ1-1, with D perhaps matching TRBD1 (6 bases). Germline assignment: CDR1 SNHLY and CDR2 FYNNEI. This CDR3 comprises 13 residues. Trimming left V 5 bases short and J 0 bases short, with 7 bases between. The chain's CDR3 is CASSRGMNTEAFF. The DNA of the CDR3 is TGTGCCAGCAGTAGGGGGATGAACACTGAAGCTTTCTTT.

The CDR3: CASSQDETSGYEQYF. The CDR3 nucleotides read TGTGCCAGCAGCCAAGATGAGACTAGCGGCTACGAGCAGTACTTC. This chain uses TRBV4-2 with TRBJ2-7; 9 nucleotides match TRBD2. Trimming removed 0 bases from V and 3 bases from J; junction bases left unmatched: 3. The CDR3 is made up of 15 amino acids. CDR1 is LGHNA, CDR2 YNFKEQ, per germline.

The chain employs TRBV4-3 and TRBJ2-1; possibly TRBD2 for D (6 bases). The CDR3 covers 15 residues. The V gene's germline CDR1 is LGHNA and CDR2 YSLEER. V was pared by 0 bases and J by 4 bases, with 10 bases between. The CDR3 nucleotides read TGCGCCAGCAGCCAAGATCGAGGGAGGTACAATGAGCAGTTCTTC. Translation gives CASSQDRGRYNEQFF.

The rearrangement uses TRBV27 and TRBJ1-3; TRBD1 matches at 7 bases. V lost 3 bases to trimming and J lost 1 base; unmatched junction nucleotides: 6. CDR1 is MNHEY and CDR2 is SMNVEV in the germline V gene (reference sequence). The CDR3 runs 16 residues. The CDR3 nucleotides read TGTGCCAGCAGTTTGCTAGGGGGCGCGTCTGGAAACACCATATATTTT. It translates to CASSLLGGASGNTIYF.

The rearrangement joins TRBV10-2 to TRBJ2-2, with 11 nucleotides matching TRBD2. Germline V gene lookup returns CDR1 WSHSY and CDR2 SAAADI. The V segment lost 5 bases and the J segment 5 bases; nucleotides outside the gene matches: 1. The CDR3 covers 14 residues. CDR3 protein: CASSPSGRTGELFF. The CDR3 bases are TGCGCCAGCAGTCCTAGCGGGAGGACCGGGGAGCTGTTTTTT.

The chain carries TRBV25-1 and TRBJ2-2, with D tentatively TRBD1 (5 bases). Germline CDR1 and CDR2: MGHDK and SYGVNS. The CDR3 runs to 14 residues. The germline V and J ends were trimmed by 7 bases and 3 bases, with 12 bases remaining between them. The CDR3: CASIGQGYTGELFF. The CDR3 bases are TGTGCCAGCATCGGGCAGGGATACACCGGGGAGCTGTTTTTT.

V is TRBV7-9 and J is TRBJ2-7, with 9 bases matching TRBD2. With 4 bases clipped from V and 2 bases from J, the junction kept 6 bases outside the gene matches. The germline gives CDR1 SEHNR, CDR2 FQNEAQ (reference sequence). The CDR3 sequence is 15 residues long. The CDR3 DNA reads as TGTGCCAGCAGCTCGGAGGCGGGAGGGCCCTACGAGCAGTACTTC. It translates to CASSSEAGGPYEQYF.

The chain carries TRBV27 and TRBJ1-1; the D is unclear. V was pared by 6 bases and J by 4 bases, with 12 bases between. CDR1 MNHEY and CDR2 SMNVEV come from the germline V gene (reference sequence). The CDR3 extends over 13 amino acids. CDR3: CASRETLITEAFF. The CDR3 region has the DNA TGTGCCAGCAGAGAAACTCTAATCACTGAAGCTTTCTTT.

The count of this clone is one. V is TRBV5-1 and J is TRBJ2-5, with 12 bases identical to TRBD2. Germline assignment: CDR1 SGHRS and CDR2 YFSETQ. The V and J ends lost 6 bases and 5 bases, in that order; junction bases with no gene match: 8. The CDR3 totals 15 residues. CDR3 DNA: TGCGCCAGCACTTCTAGCGGGAGGGCCCGGGAGACCCAGTACTTC. Protein product: CASTSSGRARETQYF.

The gene calls are TRBV28 and TRBJ1-5; TRBD1 might be the D (6 bases). The CDR3 contains 13 residues. With 6 bases removed from V and 6 bases from J, the gap between germline ends came to 12 bases. CDR1 and CDR2 from the germline V gene are MDHEN and SYDVKM. The chain's CDR3 is CASSYTGSQPQHF. The DNA for the CDR3 is TGTGCCAGCAGCTATACAGGGAGTCAGCCCCAGCATTTT.

The rearrangement links TRBV5-1 to TRBJ2-7; 7 bases are a match to TRBD2. Germline values: CDR1 SGHRS, CDR2 YFSETQ. CDR3 length: 14 residues. The V gene end was trimmed by 0 bases and the J gene end by 0 bases; junction bases not matched to a gene: 0. This CDR3 is CASSLAGGSYEQYF. The CDR3 DNA sequence: TGCGCCAGCAGCTTGGCGGGGGGCTCCTACGAGCAGTACTTC.

This chain joins TRBV30 and TRBJ2-7; no clear D. CDR3 size: 13 residues. The V and J ends lost 1 base and 5 bases respectively, with 12 bases between them. In germline, CDR1 is GTSNPN, CDR2 SVGIG (reference sequence). The chain's CDR3 is CAWSGGTPHEQYF. The CDR3 nucleotides read TGTGCCTGGAGTGGTGGCACCCCCCACGAGCAGTACTTC.

This chain links TRBV11-3 with TRBJ2-2; TRBD2 agrees at 7 bases. Germline V gene sequence: CDR1 SGHNT, CDR2 YENEEA. The J segment lost 2 bases and the V segment lost 1 base, leaving 1 base of the junction unmatched. The CDR3 runs 15 residues. The CDR3 DNA sequence: TGTGCCAGCAGCTTAGTAGCGGGTAACACCGGGGAGCTGTTTTTT. It translates to CASSLVAGNTGELFF. Full variable domain (remainder filled in from reference TRBV11-3 and TRBJ2-2): EAGVVQSPRYKIIEKKQPVAFWCNPISGHNTLYWYLQNLGQGPELLIRYENEEAVDDSQLPKDRFSAERLKGVDSTLKIQPAELGDSAVYLCASSLVAGNTGELFFGEGSRLTVL.

This rearrangement joins TRBV11-2 to TRBJ2-7, with 9 nucleotides matching TRBD1. The CDR3 covers 14 residues. Germline lookup yields CDR1 SGHAT and CDR2 FQNNGV. V was pared by 5 bases and J by 5 bases, with 7 bases of the junction left unmatched. The CDR3 loop is CASSPGDRVHEQYF. CDR3 nucleotide sequence: TGTGCCAGCAGCCCGGGGGACAGGGTTCACGAGCAGTACTTC. Based on the CDR3 plus reference TRBV11-2 and TRBJ2-7, the full variable domain is EAGVAQSPRYKIIEKRQSVAFWCNPISGHATLYWYQQILGQGPKLLIQFQNNGVVDDSQLPKDRFSAERLKGVDSTLKIQPAKLEDSAVYLCASSPGDRVHEQYFGPGTRLTVT.

The CDR3 DNA follows: TGTGCCAGCAGCCGAGGACAGGGTGGCTACACCTTC. It specifies CASSRGQGGYTF. The rearrangement joins TRBV9 to TRBJ1-2; 8 bases fit TRBD1. Unmatched junction bases numbered 3, after V lost 4 bases and J lost 7 bases. Germline values: CDR1 SGDLS, CDR2 YYNGEE. The CDR3 has 12 residues.

CDR3 protein: CASSQEGQGWEKLFF. Here the CDR3 DNA reads TGCGCCAGCAGCCAAGAGGGGCAGGGTTGGGAAAAACTGTTTTTT. The chain employs TRBV4-1 and TRBJ1-4; perhaps TRBD1 as D (5 bases). This CDR3 contains 15 residues. The germline V gene encodes CDR1 MGHRA and CDR2 YSYEKL. Trimming removed 0 bases from V and 8 bases from J, with 13 bases in between.

The chain joins TRBV19 to TRBJ1-5, with D tentatively TRBD1 (5 bases). This CDR3 region has 13 residues. Germline assignment: CDR1 LNHDA and CDR2 SQIVND (reference sequence). Trimming took off 7 bases at V and 2 bases at J, with 9 bases between the two ends. Written as DNA, the CDR3 is TGTGCCAGTACCTCGACAGGCAATCAGCCCCAGCATTTT. It yields the protein CASTSTGNQPQHF.

The chain employs TRBV3-1 (or the pseudogene TRBV3-2) and TRBJ2-7, with D unclear. CDR3 length equals 13 residues. The ends were cut back, 3 bases at V and 6 bases at J, with 12 bases in the middle. Germline V CDR1 and CDR2: LGHDT, YNNKEL (reference sequence). In DNA, the CDR3 is TGTGCCAGCAGCCATGGCAGATCCCTCGAGCAGTACTTC. Protein sequence: CASSHGRSLEQYF.

The chain links TRBV24-1 to TRBJ1-2; the D gene is possibly TRBD1 (6 bases). The CDR3 runs 15 residues. Trimming shortened V by 1 base and J by 2 bases, and 10 bases separated the two germline ends. In germline, CDR1 is KGHDR, CDR2 SFDVKD. CDR3 in amino acids: CATSDLTGSNYGYTF. DNA of the CDR3: TGTGCCACCAGTGATTTAACAGGGTCAAACTATGGCTACACCTTC.

The genes are TRBV11-2 and TRBJ1-3; D not certain. CDR1 is SGHAT and CDR2 is FQNNGV in the germline V gene. The CDR3 extends over 15 amino acids. Trimming left V 5 bases short and J 0 bases short, with 11 bases between. In DNA, the CDR3 is TGTGCCAGCAGCCGGGATCTAATCTCTGGAAACACCATATATTTT. This gives the protein CASSRDLISGNTIYF.

This chain connects TRBV5-5 to TRBJ1-1, with unresolved D. V lost 4 bases and J 6 bases, leaving 25 bases between the germline ends. This CDR3 region has 17 residues. Germline V lookup: CDR1 SGHKS, CDR2 YYEKEE (reference sequence). The CDR3 DNA is TGTGCCAGCAGCCACCCCGGTTATCAACTTCTACGGTCTGAAGCTTTCTTT. Residues: CASSHPGYQLLRSEAFF.

The V call is TRBV5-1, the J call TRBJ1-6; 8 nucleotides line up with TRBD1. CDR3 size: 15 residues. Per the germline V gene, CDR1 is SGHRS and CDR2 is YFSETQ. V lost 4 bases, J lost 6 bases, and 6 bases stayed unmatched. The CDR3 DNA follows: TGCGCCAGCAGCGCCCAGGGACAGGTTAATTCACCCCTCCACTTT. Translated, it gives CASSAQGQVNSPLHF.

The J gene is TRBJ2-1, the V gene TRBV5-4; 11 nucleotides line up with TRBD2. After removal of 0 bases from V and 7 bases from J, the junction contained 9 bases not matched to a gene. The CDR3 is made up of 17 amino acids. CDR1 is SGHNT, CDR2 YYREEE, per germline (reference sequence). CDR3 in amino acids: CASSLDEGLADRNEQFF. The CDR3 bases are TGTGCCAGCAGCTTGGACGAGGGACTAGCGGATCGGAATGAGCAGTTCTTC.

This clone was found once. The J gene is TRBJ1-1, the V gene TRBV6-5; perhaps TRBD1 as D (6 bases). V dropped 8 bases and J dropped 4 bases, with 11 bases sitting between them. There are 12 residues in the CDR3. Germline lookup yields CDR1 MNHEY and CDR2 SVGAGI. Here the CDR3 DNA reads TGTGCCAGCGTACAGGGTGGCACTGAAGCTTTCTTT. It specifies CASVQGGTEAFF.